The source of this T cell receptor beta chain is a study of vaccination and CD4 T cells after COVID-19. At the level of the study: Comprising six males and four females, the convalescent participants counted two Hispanic individuals among them. Whole-study findings and limits: Spike mono-reactivity marked 304 of 307 vaccine-specific clones in convalescent patients. The study found median SARS-CoV-2-reactive clonotypes rising from roughly 22 to 38, not significantly.

Oncomine TCR Beta short-read sequencing was applied to DNA from cultured CD4+ T cells. MiXCR, run by TCRdb on the PCR reads, gives a single entry per CDR3 protein. The sample carries about 15,000 distinct CDR3 sequences, 51% recorded once. Germline V gene sequence: CDR1 GTSNPN, CDR2 SVGIG (reference sequence). Trimming shortened V by 3 bases and J by 5 bases, and 11 bases separated the two germline ends. The CDR3 is 13 amino acids. A remark on this clonotype: The target antigen is unknown.

Treatment noted: approximately 9-day PBMC culture with coronavirus spike peptide pools or control peptides (ViraFEST assay). IL-2 (around 10 IU/ml) and peptide pools (roughly 10 ug/ml) were added to cultures of a few million PBMCs per well. The genes are TRBV30 and TRBJ1-5; D ambiguous. Sample: CD4+ T cells from blood, cultured in vitro, taken before SARS-CoV-2 vaccination. This sequence originates from a human donor who had recovered from COVID-19. This CDR3 is CAWSRDRHQPQHF. The DNA for the CDR3 is TGTGCCTGGAGCCGGGATCGGCATCAGCCCCAGCATTTT.